Shown below are 27 T cell receptor beta chains from a single sample sequenced in a study of blood T cells in healthy people across ages. A second 7 to 11 cycle PCR used barcoded and J-beta primers. MiXCR, run by TCRdb on the 5' RACE reads, gives a single entry per CDR3 protein. The table lists around 710,000 distinct CDR3 sequences, 35% to 45% of them singletons, with under 25% in the top ten. The sample comprised blood. These receptors were collected from a woman aged 55 to 70 in good health.

J is TRBJ1-5 and V is TRBV6-1, with D perhaps matching TRBD1 (5 bases). Looked up from germline, CDR1 is MNHNS and CDR2 is SASEGT. Trimming pared 7 bases from V and 4 bases from J, leaving 20 bases between. This CDR3 region has 16 residues. The CDR3 DNA is TGTGCCAGCATCAGCTTGGGGCAGGGAATTAATCAGCCCCAGCATTTT. Residues: CASISLGQGINQPQHF.

This sequence joins TRBV6-5 and TRBJ2-1, with TRBD1 matching 8 bases. This CDR3 spans 17 amino acids. Losses at the gene ends were 2 bases for V and 7 bases for J; bases not matched to a gene: 13. Germline-derived CDR1 and CDR2 are MNHEY and SVGAGI. CDR3 DNA sequence: TGTGCCAGCAGTTACGCCTCCGGGACAGGAGGGTTAAATGAGCAGTTCTTC. Protein: CASSYASGTGGLNEQFF.

This chain joins TRBV30 and TRBJ2-4, with 8 bases identical to TRBD2. The J call could be wrong; TRBJ2-7 is a better fit for the DNA end. This CDR3 is 15 amino acids long. The V gene's germline CDR1 is GTSNPN and CDR2 SVGIG (reference sequence). In nucleotides, the CDR3 is TGTGCCTGGAGTGCCTCCGGGGCGGGGGGTGACGAGCAGTACTTC. Translated: CAWSASGAGGDEQYF.

At least ten counts were recorded for this clonotype. The rearrangement links TRBV11-1 to TRBJ2-7, with TRBD2 as a possible D gene (5 bases). The CDR3 runs to 15 residues. With 4 bases removed from V and 0 bases from J, the gap between germline ends came to 13 bases. CDR1 is SGHAT, CDR2 FQDESV, per germline (reference sequence). The CDR3 DNA is TGTGCCAGCAGCTACGGCCCGGGGAGCTCCTACGAGCAGTACTTC. The encoded protein is CASSYGPGSSYEQYF.

This clonotype was counted at least ten times. The rearrangement joins TRBV7-8 to TRBJ2-3, with a weak D call TRBD2 (6 bases). Germline V gene sequence: CDR1 SGHVS, CDR2 FQNEAQ. The CDR3 loop spans 15 amino acids. The V end was cut by 5 bases, the J end by 6 bases, with 18 bases between. This chain's CDR3 is CASSPSGTRRDTQYF. The CDR3 nucleotides read TGTGCCAGCAGCCCCTCTGGGACTCGGAGGGATACGCAGTATTTT.

The rearrangement joins TRBV30 to TRBJ2-3; D call uncertain. The ends were cut back, 3 bases at V and 0 bases at J, with 4 bases in the middle. The CDR3 extends over 12 amino acids. Germline CDR1 GTSNPN, CDR2 SVGIG (reference sequence). CDR3 amino acids: CAWRVSTDTQYF. Written as DNA, the CDR3 is TGTGCCTGGAGGGTAAGCACAGATACGCAGTATTTT. The full variable domain, completed using reference TRBV30 and TRBJ2-3, is SQTIHQWPATLVQPVGSPLSLECTVEGTSNPNLYWYRQAAGRGLQLLFYSVGIGQISSEVPQNLSASRPQDRQFILSSKKLLLSDSGFYLCAWRVSTDTQYFGPGTRLTVL.

The V call is TRBV18, the J call TRBJ1-1; the match to TRBD1 covers 7 bases. J gave up 1 base and V 1 base, and 6 bases lay outside the gene matches. There are 16 residues in the CDR3. Germline V gives CDR1 KGHSH, CDR2 LQKENI. CDR3 protein: CASSPLPGGANTEAFF. The CDR3 region has the DNA TGTGCCAGCTCACCACTTCCAGGGGGAGCGAACACTGAAGCTTTCTTT. Full variable domain (missing parts from reference TRBV18 and TRBJ1-1): NAGVMQNPRHLVRRRGQEARLRCSPMKGHSHVYWYRQLPEEGLKFMVYLQKENIIDESGMPKERFSAEFPKEGPSILRIQQVVRGDSAAYFCASSPLPGGANTEAFFGQGTRLTVV.

This sequence joins TRBV20-1 and TRBJ2-1, with 9 positions matching TRBD2. Germline CDR1 is DFQATT and CDR2 is SNEGSKA (reference sequence). The CDR3 runs to 14 residues. With V trimmed by 2 bases and J by 7 bases, 6 bases remained unmatched. CDR3 residues: CSARLAGRKNEQFF. The CDR3 DNA follows: TGCAGTGCTAGACTAGCGGGGAGAAAAAATGAGCAGTTCTTC.

This chain links TRBV7-9 with TRBJ1-6, with D maybe TRBD1 (6 bases). Germline-derived CDR1 and CDR2 are SEHNR and FQNEAQ (reference sequence). V was clipped by 0 bases and J by 11 bases, with 14 bases between them. The CDR3 has 15 residues. In nucleotides, the CDR3 is TGTGCCAGCAGCTTAGCGACAGGCGCTAGGCCACCCCTCCACTTT. It encodes CASSLATGARPPLHF.

V is TRBV11-1 and J is TRBJ2-5, with 7 bases lining up with TRBD2. Gene TRBJ2-7 matches the end of the DNA better, so the J call may be wrong. The CDR3 covers 15 residues. Germline V gene sequence: CDR1 SGHAT, CDR2 FQDESV (reference sequence). This CDR3 reads CASSPGRGAGREQYF. The DNA for the CDR3 is TGTGCCAGCAGCCCAGGGAGGGGCGCGGGACGCGAGCAGTACTTC.

This clonotype turned up a few times. This chain links TRBV3-1 with TRBJ2-5; 9 bases map to TRBD2. V lost 1 base, J lost 5 bases, and 8 bases stayed unmatched. The germline V gene has CDR1 LGHDT and CDR2 YNNKEL (reference sequence). This CDR3 has 16 residues. CDR3 protein: CASSQVRGGAWETQYF. In nucleotides, the CDR3 is TGTGCCAGCAGCCAAGTGCGGGGGGGGGCTTGGGAGACCCAGTACTTC.

The chain links TRBV20-1 to TRBJ1-2; 7 bases fit TRBD1. After removal of 8 bases from V and 3 bases from J, the junction contained 3 bases not matched to a gene. This CDR3 contains 11 residues. Looked up from germline, CDR1 is DFQATT and CDR2 is SNEGSKA (reference sequence). The CDR3 region has the DNA TGCAGTCAGGGGGTGGACTATGGCTACACCTTC. This codes for CSQGVDYGYTF.

This clonotype was counted only a few times. V usage is TRBV20-1 and J usage is TRBJ1-1, with a possible D match to TRBD1 (6 bases). Between the trimmed V and J ends, which lost 6 bases and 0 bases, there was a span of 23 bases. Germline CDR1 reads DFQATT; CDR2 reads SNEGSKA (reference sequence). The CDR3 consists of 17 residues. The CDR3 DNA sequence: TGCAGTGCATCACAGGGCGCGATCTCTATTATGAACACTGAAGCTTTCTTT. It is translated as CSASQGAISIMNTEAFF.

The chain is built from TRBV20-1 and TRBJ2-1; 10 bases are a match to TRBD2. Looked up from germline, CDR1 is DFQATT and CDR2 is SNEGSKA (reference sequence). This CDR3 is 14 amino acids long. For the CDR3, the DNA is TGCAGAAATACTAGCGGGACCGAGAAATCGTGGCAGTTCTTC. Translated: CRNTSGTEKSWQFF.

This chain uses TRBV6-2 or TRBV6-3 with TRBJ2-7, with D possibly TRBD2 on 6 matching bases. The CDR3 totals 14 residues. In germline, CDR1 is MNHEY, CDR2 SVGEGT. V was clipped by 8 bases and J by 5 bases, with 19 bases between them. The CDR3 loop reads CASLNGGSVDEQYF. In DNA form, the CDR3 reads TGTGCCAGCCTCAATGGGGGGAGTGTGGACGAGCAGTACTTC.

V gene TRBV20-1 combines with J gene TRBJ2-5; 7 nucleotides agree with TRBD2. The DNA end lines up better with TRBJ2-7; the J call may be wrong. Germline CDR1 is DFQATT and CDR2 is SNEGSKA (reference sequence). CDR3 length equals 14 residues. The CDR3: CSAPRSGKLYEQYF. In nucleotides, the CDR3 is TGCAGTGCCCCGCGCAGCGGGAAACTCTACGAGCAGTACTTC.

In its sample, this clonotype was seen a few times. J is TRBJ2-7 and V is TRBV7-2, with a tentative D call TRBD2 (5 bases). The V end was cut by 0 bases, the J end by 4 bases, with 10 bases between. The CDR3 consists of 14 residues. Germline CDR1 reads SGHTA; CDR2 reads FQGNSA. The CDR3 nucleotides are TGTGCCAGCAGCTTAGCGGACTTACGGTACGAGCAGTACTTC. It specifies CASSLADLRYEQYF.

The V call is TRBV20-1, the J call TRBJ2-5; no definite D call. Germline loops: CDR1 DFQATT, CDR2 SNEGSKA (reference sequence). This CDR3 contains 12 residues. The V end lost 0 bases, the J end lost 1 base, and 3 bases lay between the germline ends. The CDR3 sequence is CSAREIQETQYF. CDR3 DNA: TGCAGTGCTAGAGAAATCCAAGAGACCCAGTACTTC.

This clonotype has only a few counts. V gene TRBV29-1 combines with J gene TRBJ2-1; 10 bases agree with TRBD2. V was clipped by 4 bases and J by 3 bases; unmatched bases: 3. Germline values: CDR1 SQVTM, CDR2 ANQGSEA. This CDR3 has 14 residues. The CDR3 sequence: CSVVKREGYNEQFF. CDR3 in DNA: TGCAGCGTTGTTAAGCGGGAGGGCTACAATGAGCAGTTCTTC.

This clonotype appeared a single time. V usage is TRBV29-1 and J usage is TRBJ2-1; 8 positions agree with TRBD2. V lost 7 bases and J lost 0; bases outside the gene matches: 8. There are 15 residues in the CDR3. The germline V gene has CDR1 SQVTM and CDR2 ANQGSEA. CDR3 region: CSGVGLAGSYNEQFF. The CDR3 DNA follows: TGCAGCGGTGTTGGGCTAGCGGGCTCCTACAATGAGCAGTTCTTC.

V usage is TRBV12-3 or TRBV12-4 and J usage is TRBJ1-4, with 8 bases lining up with TRBD1. This CDR3 region has 15 residues. J gave up 7 bases and V 6 bases, and 10 bases lay outside the gene matches. This CDR3 reads CASRARQGLGEKLFF. CDR3 coding DNA: TGTGCCAGCAGAGCCAGACAGGGGCTAGGTGAAAAACTGTTTTTT.

This clonotype showed up just a few times. The chain employs TRBV12-3 or TRBV12-4 and TRBJ2-1, with D maybe TRBD1 (6 bases). The CDR3 runs to 12 residues. V shed 6 bases and J shed 6 bases, with 9 bases lying between them. In DNA, the CDR3 is TGTGCCAGCAGGTCAGGGGTCAATGAGCAGTTCTTC. Translated, it gives CASRSGVNEQFF.

The V call is TRBV29-1, the J call TRBJ1-1; 9 positions agree with TRBD1. After removal of 5 bases from V and 4 bases from J, the junction contained 11 bases not matched to a gene. The CDR3 extends over 15 amino acids. Per the germline V gene, CDR1 is SQVTM and CDR2 is ANQGSEA. The CDR3 DNA reads TGCAGCGTTTACCTCGTGACAGGGGGGGCCACTGAAGCTTTCTTT. Encoded protein: CSVYLVTGGATEAFF.

The chain employs TRBV7-9 and TRBJ1-4; tentative D call: TRBD1 (5 bases). The V gene lost 3 bases and the J gene lost 4 bases, with 9 bases spanning the gap. CDR3 length equals 14 residues. The V gene's germline CDR1 is SEHNR and CDR2 FQNEAQ (reference sequence). Written as DNA, the CDR3 is TGTGCCAGCAGCTTGGGACGGTATAATGAAAAACTGTTTTTT. It yields the protein CASSLGRYNEKLFF.

V usage is TRBV5-5 and J usage is TRBJ2-7; 9 positions match TRBD2. The CDR3 extends over 16 amino acids. Trimming cost V 4 bases and J 2 bases; bases outside gene matches: 10. Per the germline V gene, CDR1 is SGHKS and CDR2 is YYEKEE (reference sequence). The CDR3 here is CASSPTSGATPYEQYF. The DNA for the CDR3 is TGTGCCAGCAGCCCGACTAGCGGAGCAACCCCCTACGAGCAGTACTTC.

The rearrangement uses TRBV7-2 and TRBJ1-1; TRBD1 matches 8 bases. Germline V gives CDR1 SGHTA, CDR2 FQGNSA. J was trimmed by 4 bases and V by 3 bases; bases with no gene match: 4. This CDR3 spans 14 amino acids. The CDR3 loop reads CASSLLDRGTEAFF. The DNA for the CDR3 is TGTGCCAGCAGCTTGCTTGACAGGGGCACTGAAGCTTTCTTT.

This chain joins TRBV29-1 and TRBJ2-7, with D possibly TRBD1 on 5 matching bases. The CDR3 is made up of 13 amino acids. Germline V gene data show CDR1 as SQVTM and CDR2 as ANQGSEA. V was clipped by 4 bases and J by 1 base, with 11 bases between them. CDR3 DNA: TGCAGCGTTGGGAAGGGGCGATCCTACGAGCAGTACTTC. It specifies CSVGKGRSYEQYF.